This TCR beta chain was found in a study of blood T cell repertoires in COVID-19. As for the study in general: Italy, Spain and the United States were the sources of the convalescent and acute COVID-19 samples.

The method was immunoSEQ multiplex PCR; TCRdb's version includes in-frame clones alone and lacks a portion of them. The data contain 250,000 to 350,000 clones, just under 90% of them singletons. Residents of about two dozen US areas, aged about 18 to 89 years, made up the participants. The length of the CDR3 is 17 residues. Trimming cost V 0 bases and J 7 bases, with 20 bases left between them. Germline V gene data show CDR1 as SGHRS and CDR2 as YFSETQ. The rearrangement links TRBV5-1 to TRBJ2-4, with TRBD1 as a possible D gene (6 bases). The TCR sequence derives from a woman between 45 and 60 years old who had been exposed to COVID-19. Sequencing was performed on PBMCs or T cells enriched from blood (not recorded which). The CDR3 DNA reads as TGCGCCAGCAGCTTGGGAGAACAGGGACCCCCTAGGAACATTCAGTACTTC. As protein: CASSLGEQGPPRNIQYF.